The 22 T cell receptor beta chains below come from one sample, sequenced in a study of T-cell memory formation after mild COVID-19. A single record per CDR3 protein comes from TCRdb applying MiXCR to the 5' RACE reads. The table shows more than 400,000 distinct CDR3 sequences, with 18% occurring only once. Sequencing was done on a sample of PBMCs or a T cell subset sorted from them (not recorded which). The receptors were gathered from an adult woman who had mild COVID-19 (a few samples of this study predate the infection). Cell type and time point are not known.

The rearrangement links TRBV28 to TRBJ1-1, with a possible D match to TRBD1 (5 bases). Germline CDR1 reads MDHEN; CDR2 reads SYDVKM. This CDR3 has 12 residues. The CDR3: CVARGRSGEAFF. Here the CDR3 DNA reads TGTGTAGCCCGGGGACGTTCGGGTGAAGCTTTCTTT.

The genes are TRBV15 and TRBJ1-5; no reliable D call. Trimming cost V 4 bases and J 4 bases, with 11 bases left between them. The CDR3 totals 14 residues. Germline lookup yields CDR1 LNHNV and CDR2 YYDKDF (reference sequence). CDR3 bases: TGTGCCACCAGCACGGGAAGAGGAAATCAGCCCCAGCATTTT. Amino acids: CATSTGRGNQPQHF.

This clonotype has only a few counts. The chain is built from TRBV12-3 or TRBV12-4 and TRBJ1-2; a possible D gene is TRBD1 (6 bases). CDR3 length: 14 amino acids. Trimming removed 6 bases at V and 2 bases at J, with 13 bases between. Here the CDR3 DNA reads TGTGCCAGCAGCCACACGGGGGGCAACTATGGCTACACCTTC. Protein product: CASSHTGGNYGYTF.

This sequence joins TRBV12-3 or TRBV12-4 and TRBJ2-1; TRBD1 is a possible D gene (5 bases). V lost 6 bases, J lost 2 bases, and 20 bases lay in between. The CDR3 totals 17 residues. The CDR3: CASSAPPLGVTYNEQFF. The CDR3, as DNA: TGTGCCAGCAGCGCACCCCCCTTAGGGGTAACCTACAATGAGCAGTTCTTC.

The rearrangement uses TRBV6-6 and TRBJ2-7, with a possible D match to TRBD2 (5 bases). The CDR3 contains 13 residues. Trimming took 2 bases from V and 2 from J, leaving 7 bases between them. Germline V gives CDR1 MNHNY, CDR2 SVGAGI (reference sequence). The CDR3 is CASSYEGTYEQYF. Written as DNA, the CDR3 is TGTGCCAGCAGTTACGAGGGAACCTACGAGCAGTACTTC.

The CDR3 nucleotides read TGTGCCAGCAGCCAGGGCCATTCCAGGGGGCCCTACAATGAGCAGTTCTTC. Translation: CASSQGHSRGPYNEQFF. The chain combines TRBV7-9 with TRBJ2-1; 8 nucleotides match TRBD1. With V trimmed by 5 bases and J by 2 bases, 11 bases remained unmatched. Looked up from germline, CDR1 is SEHNR and CDR2 is FQNEAQ (reference sequence). CDR3 size: 17 residues.

CDR3 DNA sequence: TGTGCCAGCAGTAGACGCAGGGGGCAAGGAGTATTCAATCAGCCCCAGCATTTT. This translates into CASSRRRGQGVFNQPQHF. V gene TRBV7-2 combines with J gene TRBJ1-5; 8 positions agree with TRBD1. Germline loops: CDR1 SGHTA, CDR2 FQGNSA. V shed 6 bases, J shed 3 bases, and the junction held 16 bases outside the gene matches. This CDR3 is built from 18 residues. Full variable domain (remainder filled in from reference TRBV7-2 and TRBJ1-5): GAGVSQSPSNKVTEKGKDVELRCDPISGHTALYWYRQSLGQGLEFLIYFQGNSAPDKSGLPSDRFSAERTGGSVSTLTIQRTQQEDSAVYLCASSRRRGQGVFNQPQHFGDGTRLSIL.

CDR3 amino acids: CASSAGPGQAYGYTF. The CDR3 DNA sequence: TGCGCCAGCAGCGCGGGGCCCGGACAGGCGTATGGCTACACCTTC. The V and J genes are TRBV5-1 and TRBJ1-2; 7 bases align to TRBD1. CDR1 SGHRS and CDR2 YFSETQ come from the germline V gene. This CDR3 has 15 residues. The junction had 11 bases not matched to a gene; V was cut back by 4 bases and J by 5 bases.

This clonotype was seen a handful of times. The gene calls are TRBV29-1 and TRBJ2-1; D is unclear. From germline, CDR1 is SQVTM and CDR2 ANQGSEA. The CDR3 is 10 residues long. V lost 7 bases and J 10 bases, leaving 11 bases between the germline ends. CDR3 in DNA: TGCAGCGCCACCCCCCCGGAGCAGTTCTTC. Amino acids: CSATPPEQFF.

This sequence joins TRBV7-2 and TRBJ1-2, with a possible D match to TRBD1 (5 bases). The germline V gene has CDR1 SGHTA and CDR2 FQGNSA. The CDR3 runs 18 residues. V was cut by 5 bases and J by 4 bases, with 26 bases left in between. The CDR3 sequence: CASSLLGLIWHRSYGYTF. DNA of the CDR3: TGTGCCAGCAGCCTACTCGGTCTCATCTGGCACAGGTCCTATGGCTACACCTTC.

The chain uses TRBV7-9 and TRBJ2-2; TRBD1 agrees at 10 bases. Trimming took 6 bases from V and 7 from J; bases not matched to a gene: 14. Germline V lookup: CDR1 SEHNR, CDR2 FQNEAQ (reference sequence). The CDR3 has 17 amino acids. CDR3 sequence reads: CASRGTGENAHNGELFF. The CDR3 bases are TGTGCCAGCAGGGGGACAGGGGAGAACGCCCACAACGGGGAGCTGTTTTTT.

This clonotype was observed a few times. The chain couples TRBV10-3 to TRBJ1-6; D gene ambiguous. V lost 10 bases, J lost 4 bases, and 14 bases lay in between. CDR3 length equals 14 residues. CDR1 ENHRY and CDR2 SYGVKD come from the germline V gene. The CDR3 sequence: CATKTGTYNSPLHF. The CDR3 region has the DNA TGTGCCACCAAGACGGGTACTTATAATTCACCCCTCCACTTT.

The CDR3: CASSTGTSDYEQYF. In DNA, the CDR3 is TGTGCCAGTAGTACCGGGACTAGCGACTACGAGCAGTACTTC. The J gene is TRBJ2-7, the V gene TRBV19; 10 bases fit TRBD2. The germline V gene has CDR1 LNHDA and CDR2 SQIVND (reference sequence). The trim removed 4 bases at V and 3 bases at J, leaving 3 bases unmatched. CDR3 length: 14 amino acids.

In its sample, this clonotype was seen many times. CDR3 amino acids: CAWRAWTGGSYNEQFF. CDR3 nucleotide sequence: TGTGCCTGGAGGGCCTGGACAGGTGGGTCCTACAATGAGCAGTTCTTC. The V and J genes are TRBV30 and TRBJ2-1; 7 bases are a match to TRBD1. Trimming cost V 3 bases and J 1 base; bases outside gene matches: 9. The CDR3 contains 16 residues. Germline CDR1 and CDR2: GTSNPN and SVGIG (reference sequence).

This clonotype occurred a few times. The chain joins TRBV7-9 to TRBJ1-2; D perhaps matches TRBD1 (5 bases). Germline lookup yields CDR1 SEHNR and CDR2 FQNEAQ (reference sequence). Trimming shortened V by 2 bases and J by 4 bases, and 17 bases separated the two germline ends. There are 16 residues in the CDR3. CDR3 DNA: TGTGCCAGCAGCTTACGGGGGACCCCCCCCTCCTATGGCTACACCTTC. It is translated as CASSLRGTPPSYGYTF. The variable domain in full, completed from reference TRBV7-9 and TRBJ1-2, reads DTGVSQNPRHKITKRGQNVTFRCDPISEHNRLYWYRQTLGQGPEFLTYFQNEAQLEKSRLLSDRFSAERPKGSFSTLEIQRTEQGDSAMYLCASSLRGTPPSYGYTFGSGTRLTVV.

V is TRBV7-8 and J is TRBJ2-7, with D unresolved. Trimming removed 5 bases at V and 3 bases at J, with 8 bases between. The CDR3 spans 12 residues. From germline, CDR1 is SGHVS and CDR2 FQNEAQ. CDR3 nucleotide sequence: TGTGCCAGCAGCCCCGCCGACTACGAGCAGTACTTC. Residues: CASSPADYEQYF.

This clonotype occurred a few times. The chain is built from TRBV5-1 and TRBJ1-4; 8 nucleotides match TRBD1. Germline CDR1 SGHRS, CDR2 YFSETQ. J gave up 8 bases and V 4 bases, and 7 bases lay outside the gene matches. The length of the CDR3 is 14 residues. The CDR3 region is CASSATGAKEKLFF. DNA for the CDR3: TGCGCCAGCAGCGCGACAGGGGCGAAGGAAAAACTGTTTTTT. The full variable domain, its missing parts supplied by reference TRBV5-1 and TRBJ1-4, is KAGVTQTPRYLIKTRGQQVTLSCSPISGHRSVSWYQQTPGQGLQFLFEYFSETQRNKGNFPGRFSGRQFSNSRSEMNVSTLELGDSALYLCASSATGAKEKLFFGSGTQLSVL.

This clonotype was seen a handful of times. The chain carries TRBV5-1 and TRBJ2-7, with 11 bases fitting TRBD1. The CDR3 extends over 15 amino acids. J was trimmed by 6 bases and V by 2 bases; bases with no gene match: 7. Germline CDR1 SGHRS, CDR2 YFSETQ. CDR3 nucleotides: TGCGCCAGCAGCTTCCCGGACAGGGGGCTTACCGAGCAGTACTTC. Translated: CASSFPDRGLTEQYF. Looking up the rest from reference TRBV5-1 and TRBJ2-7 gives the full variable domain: KAGVTQTPRYLIKTRGQQVTLSCSPISGHRSVSWYQQTPGQGLQFLFEYFSETQRNKGNFPGRFSGRQFSNSRSEMNVSTLELGDSALYLCASSFPDRGLTEQYFGPGTRLTVT.

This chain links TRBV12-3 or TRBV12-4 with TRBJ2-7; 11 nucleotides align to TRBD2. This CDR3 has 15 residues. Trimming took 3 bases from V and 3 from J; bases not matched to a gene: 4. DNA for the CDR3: TGTGCCAGCAGTTTTAGCGGGAGGGATAACTACGAGCAGTACTTC. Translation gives CASSFSGRDNYEQYF.

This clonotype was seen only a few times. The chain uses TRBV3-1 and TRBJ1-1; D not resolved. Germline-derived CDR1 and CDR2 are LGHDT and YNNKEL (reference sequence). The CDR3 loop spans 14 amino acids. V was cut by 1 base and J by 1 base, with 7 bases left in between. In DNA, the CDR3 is TGTGCCAGCAGCCAAGTCTCAACGAACACTGAAGCTTTCTTT. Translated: CASSQVSTNTEAFF. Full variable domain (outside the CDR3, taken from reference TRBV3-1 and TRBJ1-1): DTAVSQTPKYLVTQMGNDKSIKCEQNLGHDTMYWYKQDSKKFLKIMFSYNNKELIINETVPNRFSPKSPDKAHLNLHINSLELGDSAVYFCASSQVSTNTEAFFGQGTRLTVV.

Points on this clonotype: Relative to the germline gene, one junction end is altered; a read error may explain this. In DNA, the CDR3 is TGTGCTAGCAGCTTAGCGGGAGGAGCTAACAATGAGCAGTTCTTC. The encoded protein is CASSLAGGANNEQFF. V usage is TRBV7-7 and J usage is TRBJ2-1; TRBD2 matches at 10 bases. The CDR3 is 15 amino acids. Germline CDR1 SSHAT, CDR2 FNYEAQ (reference sequence).

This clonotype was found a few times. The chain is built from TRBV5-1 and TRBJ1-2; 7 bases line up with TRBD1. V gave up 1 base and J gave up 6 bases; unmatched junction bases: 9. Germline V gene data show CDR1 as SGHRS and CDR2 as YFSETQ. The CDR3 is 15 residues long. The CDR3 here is CASSLQGDGRDGYTF. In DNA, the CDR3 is TGCGCCAGCAGCTTGCAGGGGGATGGAAGAGATGGCTACACCTTC.